This T cell receptor beta chain derives from a study of T cell responses to AZD1222 COVID-19 vaccine. Per germline, CDR1 SEHNR and CDR2 FQNEAQ (reference sequence). Trimming took 3 bases from V and 4 from J, leaving 9 bases between them. The CDR3 spans 13 residues. Clones were read by immunoSEQ multiplex PCR, and TCRdb kept only the in-frame ones, dropping some. The data hold tens of thousands of clones, with roughly 90% observed a single time. This chain connects TRBV7-9 to TRBJ1-1; D call uncertain. This clonotype was obtained from an adult in good health. Sequenced material: peripheral blood, taken on day 0 of AZD1222 vaccination. The CDR3 here is CASSFGRGTEAFF. Here the CDR3 DNA reads TGTGCCAGCAGCTTTGGGCGTGGCACTGAAGCTTTCTTT.